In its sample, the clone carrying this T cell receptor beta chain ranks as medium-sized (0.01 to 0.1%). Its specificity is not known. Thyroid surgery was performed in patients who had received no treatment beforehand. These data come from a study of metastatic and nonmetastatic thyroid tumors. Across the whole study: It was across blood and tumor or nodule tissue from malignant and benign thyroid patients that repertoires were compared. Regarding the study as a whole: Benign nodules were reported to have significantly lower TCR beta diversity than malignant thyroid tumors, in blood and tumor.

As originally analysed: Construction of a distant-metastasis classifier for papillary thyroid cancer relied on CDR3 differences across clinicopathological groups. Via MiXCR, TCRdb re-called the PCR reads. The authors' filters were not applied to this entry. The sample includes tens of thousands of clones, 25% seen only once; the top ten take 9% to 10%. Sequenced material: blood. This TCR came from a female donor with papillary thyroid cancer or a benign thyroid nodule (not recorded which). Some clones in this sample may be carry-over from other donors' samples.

The CDR3 is CASSSGQFDTGELFF. CDR3 DNA sequence: TGTGCCAGCAGTTCGGGACAGTTTGACACCGGGGAGCTGTTTTTT. The V and J genes are TRBV6-1 and TRBJ2-2; 7 nucleotides line up with TRBD1. V gave up 5 bases and J gave up 3 bases; unmatched junction bases: 6. The V gene's germline CDR1 is MNHNS and CDR2 SASEGT. This CDR3 region has 15 residues.